These 10 T cell receptor beta chains came from one sample sequenced in a study of T cells in Graves' hyperthyroidism and ophthalmopathy (dated by TCRdb to the late 2010s). Library preparation employed multiplex PCR. Sequenced using an Illumina HiSeq 2000. TCR beta CDR3 regions were amplified from RNA transcripts. The TCR CDR3 was subjected to a first round of RT-PCR using the HTBI primer set and the Qiagen OneStep RT-PCR kit. TCRdb handled the public reads itself, with Q25 trimming in fastp and clone calling in MiXCR, and kept productive beta chains. Every entry covers one CDR3 protein and lists the most common genes and DNA from its rows. The sample table lists about 570,000 distinct CDR3 sequences, 40% to 55% of them with a count of one. The top ten constitute under 20% of the sample. Sequences were obtained from peripheral blood or thyroid tissue (not recorded which). The origin of the receptors is an adult woman with Graves' disease, either hyperthyroidism or ophthalmopathy (not recorded which).

This clonotype was picked up many times. The genes are TRBV7-3 and TRBJ2-7, with a possible D match to TRBD1 (5 bases). Deletions cut 1 base from V and 7 bases from J, with 11 bases between. The germline gives CDR1 SGHTA, CDR2 FQGTGA. The CDR3 is 13 residues long. The CDR3 DNA is TGTGCCAGCAGCTTAAGGGGCATGGGAGAGCAGTACTTC. Protein: CASSLRGMGEQYF.

A note on this clonotype: The junction departs from the called germline gene at one end, perhaps through a read error. The chain links TRBV5-1 to TRBJ1-1; 7 positions agree with TRBD1. This CDR3 spans 14 amino acids. CDR1 and CDR2 (germline): SGHRS, YFSETQ. The CDR3 coding sequence is TGCGCCAGCAGTTTCCAGGGGGAGGGCACTGAAGCTCTCTTC. Translation gives CASSFQGEGTEALF.

Of note for this clonotype: A much larger clone lies one base from this, so it may be a read error. The chain couples TRBV11-2 to TRBJ1-3; TRBD1 aligns across 8 bases. CDR1 SGHAT and CDR2 FQNNGV come from the germline V gene. The CDR3 has 15 residues. CDR3 protein: CASSRTGKVGSTIYF. For the CDR3, the DNA is TGTGCCAGCAGCCGGACAGGGAAAGTTGGAAGCACCATATATTTT.

This clonotype was observed at least ten times. The genes are TRBV6-5 and TRBJ2-7; tentatively, D is TRBD2 (5 bases). The germline gives CDR1 MNHEY, CDR2 SVGAGI. V lost 6 bases, J lost 6 bases, and 18 bases lay in between. The length of the CDR3 is 14 residues. The CDR3 coding sequence is TGTGCCAGCAGGGCGGACTTAAGTGGAGGCGAGCAGTACTTC. This encodes CASRADLSGGEQYF.

V is TRBV7-9 and J is TRBJ1-4; the match to TRBD1 covers 7 bases. The germline gives CDR1 SEHNR, CDR2 FQNEAQ (reference sequence). V gave up 1 base and J gave up 0 bases; unmatched junction bases: 2. This CDR3 comprises 16 residues. The CDR3 nucleotides read TGTGCCAGCAGCTTAGAAGGGGGCACAACTAATGAAAAACTGTTTTTT. This sequence encodes CASSLEGGTTNEKLFF.

CDR3 DNA sequence: TGCAGTGCTAGGAGACAGGTGAACACCATATATTTT. It specifies CSARRQVNTIYF. The V call is TRBV20-1, the J call TRBJ1-3, with D perhaps matching TRBD1 (6 bases). CDR3 length: 12 amino acids. CDR1 and CDR2 (germline): DFQATT, SNEGSKA (reference sequence). Deletions cut 3 bases from V and 7 bases from J, with 10 bases between.

About this clonotype: One end of the junction is discordant with germline, which a read error may explain. This chain connects TRBV7-2 to TRBJ1-2, with D possibly TRBD1 on 5 matching bases. CDR1 SGHTA and CDR2 FQGNSA come from the germline V gene. The CDR3 loop spans 15 amino acids. CDR3 nucleotide sequence: TGCGCCAGCAGCCCTGAGACAGCAGCTAACTATGGCTACACCTTC. Its protein product is CASSPETAANYGYTF.

This clonotype was seen repeatedly, ten times or more. The chain links TRBV7-3 to TRBJ1-2; no firm D call. Germline-derived CDR1 and CDR2 are SGHTA and FQGTGA. Trimming left V 2 bases short and J 3 bases short, with 16 bases between. The CDR3 is made up of 16 amino acids. The CDR3 sequence: CASSLADTASDYGYTF. In DNA form, the CDR3 reads TGTGCCAGCAGCTTAGCTGACACGGCTAGTGACTATGGCTACACCTTC.

Of note for this clonotype: The junction and the germline gene differ at one end; a read error may be behind it. The CDR3 bases are TGTGCCAGCAGCACATCCTACGAGGAGTACTTC. Protein product: CASSTSYEEYF. The rearrangement links TRBV7-9 to TRBJ2-7, with unresolved D. Per germline, CDR1 SEHNR and CDR2 FQNEAQ (reference sequence). The CDR3 is 11 amino acids.

As regards this clonotype: This may arise from a read error, as a much more abundant clone is one base away. The chain links TRBV5-4 to TRBJ2-5, with 7 bases matching TRBD2. CDR3 length: 14 residues. J gave up 9 bases and V 3 bases, and 11 bases lay outside the gene matches. Germline V gene sequence: CDR1 SGHNT, CDR2 YYREEE (reference sequence). DNA for the CDR3: TGTGCCAGCAGCTACGACCTCCGGGGGGAGTCCCAGTACTTC. Translated, it gives CASSYDLRGESQYF.